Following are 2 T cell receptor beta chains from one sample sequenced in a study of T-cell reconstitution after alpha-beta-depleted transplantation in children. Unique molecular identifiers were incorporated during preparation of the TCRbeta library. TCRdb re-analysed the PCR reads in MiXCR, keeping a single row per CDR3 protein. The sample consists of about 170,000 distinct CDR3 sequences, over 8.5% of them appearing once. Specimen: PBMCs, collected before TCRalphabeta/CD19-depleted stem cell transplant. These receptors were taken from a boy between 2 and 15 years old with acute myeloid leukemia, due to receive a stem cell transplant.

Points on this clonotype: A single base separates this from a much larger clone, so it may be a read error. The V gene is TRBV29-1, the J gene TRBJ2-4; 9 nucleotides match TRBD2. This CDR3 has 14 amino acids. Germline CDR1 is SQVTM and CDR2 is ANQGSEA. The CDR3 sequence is CSVISGRGYNTQYF. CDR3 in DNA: TGCAGCGTTATTAGCGGGAGAGGATACAACACTCAGTACTTC.

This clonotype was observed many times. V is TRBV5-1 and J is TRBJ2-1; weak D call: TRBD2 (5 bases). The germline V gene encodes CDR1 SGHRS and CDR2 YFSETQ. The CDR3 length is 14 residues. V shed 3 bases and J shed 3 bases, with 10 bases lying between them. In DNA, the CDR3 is TGCGCCAGCAGCTCCCCGACTATCTACAATGAGCAGTTCTTC. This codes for CASSSPTIYNEQFF.